Reported below is one TCR beta chain. The same CDR3 arises from other DNA sequences in this sample as well. PCR involved 60 Vbeta and 13 Jbeta primers. Sequencing was performed with immunoSEQ multiplex PCR; in TCRdb, only in-frame clones are kept and a portion is missing. The table has about 180,000 clones, about 82% seen once. This CDR3 has 16 amino acids. J gave up 3 bases and V 4 bases, and 6 bases lay outside the gene matches. Germline lookup yields CDR1 MNHEY and CDR2 SMNVEV (reference sequence). These data are taken from a study of cytomegalovirus exposure and HLA in healthy donors. This receptor was identified in a man between 18 and 29 years old in good health and CMV-seronegative. Sequencing used PBMCs. The gene calls are TRBV27 and TRBJ2-7; 13 bases line up with TRBD2. The CDR3 bases are TGTGCCAGCAGTTCCATACTAGCGGGGGGGGTCTACGAGCAGTACTTC. Translated: CASSSILAGGVYEQYF.